These 19 T cell receptor beta chains were sequenced from one sample in a study of blood T cell repertoires in COVID-19. Sequenced by immunoSEQ multiplex PCR; TCRdb stores in-frame clones only, minus some. Counted here are about 160,000 clones, approximately 84% occurring once; the ten biggest clones make up 20% to 25%. The sample comprised peripheral blood. Source of these receptors: a woman of 80 years or more with acute or convalescent COVID-19.

This sequence joins TRBV25-1 and TRBJ2-1; D uncertain. Germline V gives CDR1 MGHDK, CDR2 SYGVNS. Trimming removed 4 bases at V and 8 bases at J, with 6 bases between. The CDR3 covers 11 residues. This CDR3 reads CASSVRDEQFF. The CDR3 region has the DNA TGTGCCAGCAGTGTTAGAGATGAGCAGTTCTTC.

The genes are TRBV6-5 and TRBJ1-1; D remains unclear. From germline, CDR1 is MNHEY and CDR2 SVGAGI. This CDR3 has 13 residues. Trimming cost V 6 bases and J 1 base, with 9 bases left between them. This CDR3 is CASRAAGNTEAFF. CDR3 sequence (DNA): TGTGCCAGCAGAGCAGCAGGGAACACTGAAGCTTTCTTT.

This clone has a single count. This chain connects TRBV9 to TRBJ2-5, with 11 bases lining up with TRBD1. The V segment lost 2 bases and the J segment 5 bases; nucleotides outside the gene matches: 5. Germline-derived CDR1 and CDR2 are SGDLS and YYNGEE. This CDR3 is built from 15 residues. For the CDR3, the DNA is TGTGCCAGCAGCGTCGGACAGGGGGCTGTGGAGACCCAGTACTTC. Translation: CASSVGQGAVETQYF.

V is TRBV6-5 and J is TRBJ1-4, with 7 bases matching TRBD1. CDR3 length: 16 residues. J lost 4 bases, V lost 4 bases, and 9 bases had no gene match. CDR1 is MNHEY and CDR2 is SVGAGI in the germline V gene. CDR3 loop: CASSFTLQGHNEKLFF. The CDR3 region has the DNA TGTGCCAGCAGTTTTACACTACAGGGGCATAATGAAAAACTGTTTTTT.

The gene calls are TRBV6-5 and TRBJ1-1; TRBD1 matches at 7 bases. CDR3 length equals 14 residues. Germline V lookup: CDR1 MNHEY, CDR2 SVGAGI. The J segment lost 3 bases and the V segment lost 4 bases, leaving 5 bases of the junction unmatched. CDR3 protein: CASSSGQAHTEAFF. The CDR3 nucleotides are TGTGCCAGCAGTTCCGGACAGGCTCACACTGAAGCTTTCTTT.

V gene TRBV7-9 combines with J gene TRBJ1-1, with D possibly matching TRBD1 (5 bases). This CDR3 is 14 amino acids long. CDR1 and CDR2 (germline): SEHNR, FQNEAQ (reference sequence). V was clipped by 2 bases and J by 0 bases, with 7 bases between them. The CDR3 loop reads CASSLLQVNTEAFF. The CDR3 DNA sequence: TGTGCCAGCAGCTTATTACAGGTGAACACTGAAGCTTTCTTT. The entire variable domain, with the rest obtained from reference TRBV7-9 and TRBJ1-1, is as follows: DTGVSQNPRHKITKRGQNVTFRCDPISEHNRLYWYRQTLGQGPEFLTYFQNEAQLEKSRLLSDRFSAERPKGSFSTLEIQRTEQGDSAMYLCASSLLQVNTEAFFGQGTRLTVV.

The chain carries TRBV9 and TRBJ2-1; the D is unclear. Per germline, CDR1 SGDLS and CDR2 YYNGEE. The CDR3 runs to 12 residues. The V end was cut by 4 bases, the J end by 13 bases, with 15 bases between. CDR3 residues: CASSPTLREQFF. CDR3 sequence (DNA): TGTGCCAGCAGCCCGACTCTTAGAGAACAGTTCTTC.

The chain couples TRBV11-3 to TRBJ2-1; D is undetermined. The CDR3 runs to 13 residues. V shed 2 bases and J shed 4 bases, with 6 bases lying between them. The germline gives CDR1 SGHNT, CDR2 YENEEA. The CDR3 reads CASSLNFYNEQFF. In nucleotides, the CDR3 is TGTGCCAGCAGCTTAAACTTTTACAATGAGCAGTTCTTC.

The chain combines TRBV6-4 with TRBJ1-1; perhaps TRBD1 as D (6 bases). This CDR3 has 15 amino acids. The ends were cut back, 1 base at V and 1 base at J, with 10 bases in the middle. Looked up from germline, CDR1 is MRHNA and CDR2 is SNTAGT. The CDR3 reads CASSDFPGANTEAFF. The CDR3 DNA follows: TGTGCCAGCAGTGACTTCCCAGGGGCGAACACTGAAGCTTTCTTT.

This clone was seen a few times. The rearrangement uses TRBV11-2 and TRBJ2-5, with TRBD2 identical over 9 bases. CDR3 size: 16 residues. With 5 bases clipped from V and 2 bases from J, the junction kept 9 bases outside the gene matches. Germline CDR1 is SGHAT and CDR2 is FQNNGV. The CDR3 loop is CASSASSGIAQETQYF. Written as DNA, the CDR3 is TGTGCCAGCAGCGCATCTAGCGGGATTGCTCAAGAGACCCAGTACTTC. The complete variable domain, with remaining parts taken from reference TRBV11-2 and TRBJ2-5, reads EAGVAQSPRYKIIEKRQSVAFWCNPISGHATLYWYQQILGQGPKLLIQFQNNGVVDDSQLPKDRFSAERLKGVDSTLKIQPAKLEDSAVYLCASSASSGIAQETQYFGPGTRLLVL.

This clone was observed a few times. V is TRBV6-1 and J is TRBJ2-1; tentative D call: TRBD1 (5 bases). The germline V gene encodes CDR1 MNHNS and CDR2 SASEGT. CDR3 length: 12 residues. Trimming took 2 bases from V and 10 from J, leaving 9 bases between them. CDR3: CASSELDREQFF. In nucleotides, the CDR3 is TGTGCCAGCAGTGAACTTGACAGAGAGCAGTTCTTC.

This clone appeared many times. This chain uses TRBV11-2 with TRBJ2-1; maybe TRBD2 (7 bases). In germline, CDR1 is SGHAT, CDR2 FQNNGV. The CDR3 totals 17 residues. V lost 2 bases and J 7 bases, leaving 21 bases between the germline ends. CDR3 protein: CASSLSIRGALGNEQFF. Written as DNA, the CDR3 is TGTGCCAGCAGCTTATCGATTCGGGGGGCCCTTGGAAATGAGCAGTTCTTC. Variable domain in full (rest from reference TRBV11-2 and TRBJ2-1): EAGVAQSPRYKIIEKRQSVAFWCNPISGHATLYWYQQILGQGPKLLIQFQNNGVVDDSQLPKDRFSAERLKGVDSTLKIQPAKLEDSAVYLCASSLSIRGALGNEQFFGPGTRLTVL.

This clone was recorded a few times. The same CDR3 also results from other DNA sequences found in this sample. This chain links TRBV19 with TRBJ1-1; maybe TRBD1 (6 bases). This CDR3 has 14 residues. Germline loops: CDR1 LNHDA, CDR2 SQIVND (reference sequence). With 1 base removed from V and 2 bases from J, the gap between germline ends came to 8 bases. The CDR3 DNA sequence: TGTGCCAGTAGTATAGGCAGGGGAAACACTGAAGCTTTCTTT. Protein sequence: CASSIGRGNTEAFF.

V usage is TRBV7-8 and J usage is TRBJ1-1; maybe TRBD1 (6 bases). V lost 3 bases and J 2 bases, leaving 16 bases between the germline ends. The CDR3 is 16 residues long. The germline V gene has CDR1 SGHVS and CDR2 FQNEAQ. As DNA, the CDR3 is TGTGCCAGCAGCTTTTTTAGGGGGAACATTAACACTGAAGCTTTCTTT. It translates to CASSFFRGNINTEAFF.

The chain carries TRBV4-1 and TRBJ2-3; 8 bases line up with TRBD2. The CDR3 totals 18 residues. The ends lost 1 base at V and 5 bases at J; junction bases unmatched: 14. Germline V lookup: CDR1 MGHRA, CDR2 YSYEKL. This chain's CDR3 is CASSQGNPGGPVGDTQYF. The CDR3 region has the DNA TGCGCCAGCAGCCAAGGGAACCCGGGAGGGCCCGTTGGAGATACGCAGTATTTT.

The genes are TRBV4-1 and TRBJ2-5, with D possibly matching TRBD1 (6 bases). Trimming took off 0 bases at V and 1 base at J, with 9 bases between the two ends. CDR3 length: 15 amino acids. In germline, CDR1 is MGHRA, CDR2 YSYEKL. In nucleotides, the CDR3 is TGCGCCAGCAGCCAAGATGGGGGCGGCCAAGAGACCCAGTACTTC. Translated: CASSQDGGGQETQYF.

This chain uses TRBV29-1 with TRBJ2-1; 15 bases align to TRBD2. With 0 bases clipped from V and 15 bases from J, the junction kept 9 bases outside the gene matches. The CDR3 totals 15 residues. Germline CDR1 is SQVTM and CDR2 is ANQGSEA. The CDR3 spells CSVEEGTSGRRPLFF. CDR3 nucleotides: TGCAGCGTTGAAGAGGGGACTAGCGGGAGGCGCCCCCTGTTCTTC.

The chain has TRBV5-1 and TRBJ1-6, with TRBD1 matching over 7 bases. This CDR3 has 13 residues. Trimming removed 0 bases from V and 13 bases from J; junction bases left unmatched: 4. Germline V gene sequence: CDR1 SGHRS, CDR2 YFSETQ. DNA of the CDR3: TGCGCCAGCAGCTTGGAGGGGGCTAACCCCCTCCACTTT. Translation gives CASSLEGANPLHF.

The chain carries TRBV9 and TRBJ2-3; 8 bases align to TRBD2. V was clipped by 0 bases and J by 3 bases; unmatched bases: 6. In germline, CDR1 is SGDLS, CDR2 YYNGEE. The CDR3 loop spans 16 amino acids. CDR3 in amino acids: CASSVDGRGLTDTQYF. The CDR3 region has the DNA TGTGCCAGCAGCGTAGACGGGAGGGGTCTAACAGATACGCAGTATTTT.